The rows below give T cell receptor beta chains drawn from one sample of a study of post-analysis software for immune sequencing data. Each CDR3 protein gets one entry after TCRdb re-called the PCR reads with MiXCR. Found here are about 620,000 distinct CDR3 sequences, around 44% of them singletons; the top ten hold roughly 1.7%. Sequences were obtained from blood. The receptors shown here come from a girl aged 10 to 17 with multiple sclerosis. The conserved cysteine and the conserved F or W are not part of the CDR3 here. Each record gives: V gene, J gene, clone size, CDR3 protein. Clone size is shown for a subset of rows, as once, few, many or a class of expanded clone.

>TRBV20-1|TRBJ1-4|-
SSTRGGTNEKLF
>TRBV10-3|TRBJ1-1|few
AISQQGLTGEAF
>TRBV11-1|TRBJ2-1|-
ASSTKGSSYNEQF
>TRBV4-1|TRBJ1-2|-
ASSQDRDRRNYGYT
>TRBV5-5|TRBJ2-3|-
ASSGAGTYTQY
>TRBV20-1|TRBJ1-4|few
SARSGGPEKLF
>TRBV4-1|TRBJ2-4|-
ASSPRTVGVAKNIQY
>TRBV7-9|-|few
ASSGYDEQY
>TRBV4-2|TRBJ2-1|-
ASSQTLTSSYNEQF
>TRBV12-3/TRBV12-4|TRBJ2-5|-
ASQGRQETQY
>TRBV7-9|TRBJ1-6|-
ASSRQAGLSPLH
>TRBV20-1|TRBJ1-5|-
SARRDGDGQPQH
>TRBV3-1|TRBJ2-3|-
ASSSLRAGGTDTQY
>TRBV9|TRBJ2-7|many
ASSSLAGGTYEQY
>TRBV7-3|TRBJ2-7|-
ASSSKQGYEQY
>TRBV10-3|TRBJ2-7|-
AISSDGSSYEQY